Reported below is one TCR beta chain. Its antigen is still unknown. Assay: immunoSEQ multiplex PCR; the TCRdb copy retains only in-frame clones and omits some. The repertoire consists of about 99,000 clones, with about 91% occurring once and the leading ten covering 18%. Germline V CDR1 and CDR2: SQVTM, ANQGSEA. The CDR3 is 16 amino acids. V shed 6 bases and J 3 bases; nucleotides not matched to a gene: 10. These data originate in a study of T cell responses to AZD1222 COVID-19 vaccine. Study overall: Recipients boosted at about 4 weeks or about 12 weeks are pooled.

Overall study findings and caveats: Sampling captured repertoires only after the peak T cell response. Reportedly, nearly half the spike-specific TCRs target unmutated variant regions. Donors in the cohort were predominantly white British and more often female, and clonal diversity was possibly underestimated.

This rearrangement joins TRBV29-1 to TRBJ2-2; 10 nucleotides match TRBD2. Sequences were derived from peripheral blood, sampled on day 0 of AZD1222 vaccination. The TCR comes from an adult in good health. The CDR3 loop is CSVSAYSGGDTGELFF. The CDR3 nucleotides are TGCAGCGTGTCCGCATACAGCGGGGGGGACACCGGGGAGCTGTTTTTT.